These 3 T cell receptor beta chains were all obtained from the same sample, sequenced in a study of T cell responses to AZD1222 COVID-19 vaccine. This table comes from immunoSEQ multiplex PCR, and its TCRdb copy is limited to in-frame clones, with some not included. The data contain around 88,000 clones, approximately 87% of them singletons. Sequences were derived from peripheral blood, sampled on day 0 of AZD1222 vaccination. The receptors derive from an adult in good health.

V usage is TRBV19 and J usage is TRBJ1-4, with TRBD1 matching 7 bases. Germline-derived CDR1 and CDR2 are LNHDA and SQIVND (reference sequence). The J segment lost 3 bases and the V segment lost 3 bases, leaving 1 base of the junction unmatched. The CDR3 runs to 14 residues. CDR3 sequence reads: CASSIQGANEKLFF. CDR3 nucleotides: TGTGCCAGTAGTATCCAGGGGGCTAATGAAAAACTGTTTTTT.

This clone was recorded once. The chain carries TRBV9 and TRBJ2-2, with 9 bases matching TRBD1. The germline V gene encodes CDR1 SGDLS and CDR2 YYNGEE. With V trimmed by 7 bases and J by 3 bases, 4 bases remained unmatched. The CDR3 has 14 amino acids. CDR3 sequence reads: CASCRTGDTGELFF. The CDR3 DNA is TGTGCCAGCTGTAGGACAGGGGACACCGGGGAGCTGTTTTTT.

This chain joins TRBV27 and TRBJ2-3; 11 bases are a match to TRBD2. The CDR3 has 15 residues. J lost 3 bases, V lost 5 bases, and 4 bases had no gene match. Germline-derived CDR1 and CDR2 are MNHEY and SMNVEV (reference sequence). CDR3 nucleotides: TGTGCCAGCAGTCTACTAGCGGGGGTGACAGATACGCAGTATTTT. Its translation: CASSLLAGVTDTQYF.